These 5 T cell receptor beta chains share one sample of origin, sequenced in a study of identical twins. TCRdb re-called the 5' RACE reads through MiXCR, storing one row per CDR3 protein. The data show some 760,000 distinct CDR3 sequences, with 15% to 20% seen just once and roughly 13% held by the top ten. The sample also formed part of further work on T cells expressing NK-cell markers.

Sequences were obtained from PBMCs. The receptors stem from a woman aged 18-29 years in good health.

The chain is built from TRBV9 and TRBJ2-7; D gene ambiguous. V shed 4 bases and J shed 1 base, with 12 bases lying between them. Germline V lookup: CDR1 SGDLS, CDR2 YYNGEE. The CDR3 totals 14 residues. The CDR3: CASSPNVGSYEQYF. DNA of the CDR3: TGTGCCAGCAGCCCCAACGTAGGGTCCTACGAGCAGTACTTC.

This clonotype came up once. This chain uses TRBV27 with TRBJ2-1; 11 nucleotides match TRBD2. The ends lost 3 bases at V and 5 bases at J; junction bases unmatched: 9. There are 17 residues in the CDR3. CDR1 and CDR2 (germline): MNHEY, SMNVEV (reference sequence). The CDR3 DNA is TGTGCCAGCAGTTTTCTTGGACTAGCGGGTGGGCACAATGAGCAGTTCTTC. The encoded protein is CASSFLGLAGGHNEQFF.

This clonotype showed up just a few times. The chain combines TRBV4-1 with TRBJ1-5; D is unresolved. The CDR3 spans 17 residues. Germline loops: CDR1 MGHRA, CDR2 YSYEKL. Trimming removed 3 bases at V and 5 bases at J, with 20 bases between. The CDR3 here is CASSHRPYRGPDQPQHF. The CDR3 coding sequence is TGCGCCAGCAGCCACAGACCCTACCGTGGCCCGGATCAGCCCCAGCATTTT.

The gene calls are TRBV9 and TRBJ2-1, with 13 bases matching TRBD2. Trimming removed 4 bases from V and 7 bases from J; junction bases left unmatched: 8. There are 16 residues in the CDR3. CDR1 and CDR2 (germline): SGDLS, YYNGEE. In DNA form, the CDR3 reads TGTGCCAGCAGCCTACTAGGGACTAGCGGGACGAATGAGCAGTTCTTC. Translating gives CASSLLGTSGTNEQFF.

The chain joins TRBV20-1 to TRBJ2-3; perhaps TRBD1 as D (8 bases). CDR1 is DFQATT, CDR2 SNEGSKA, per germline (reference sequence). The CDR3 contains 15 residues. Trimming left V 4 bases short and J 2 bases short, with 16 bases between. CDR3 residues: CSAIGQGLPTDTQYF. The CDR3 DNA is TGCAGTGCTATCGGACAGGGACTACCCACAGATACGCAGTATTTT.